Shown below are 10 T cell receptor beta chains from a single sample sequenced in a study of cytotoxic CD8 clonotypes in ibrutinib-treated CLL. The data were produced by immunoSEQ multiplex PCR, yet TCRdb's version contains in-frame clones alone and is incomplete. The sample has roughly 53,000 clones, roughly 54% seen once. The starting material was PBMCs, obtained at disease progression, from a patient treated with ibrutinib. The receptors were gathered from a human donor with chronic lymphocytic leukemia.

CDR3 sequence: CASSLHEDSYNQPQHF. The CDR3 DNA reads TGTGCCAGCAGCTTACACGAAGACAGTTACAATCAGCCCCAGCATTTT. V and J are TRBV7-9 and TRBJ1-5; weak D call: TRBD1 (5 bases). Looked up from germline, CDR1 is SEHNR and CDR2 is FQNEAQ (reference sequence). With 2 bases removed from V and 3 bases from J, the gap between germline ends came to 14 bases. The CDR3 loop spans 16 amino acids.

The gene calls are TRBV9 and TRBJ2-1; D gene unclear. The length of the CDR3 is 13 residues. The germline gives CDR1 SGDLS, CDR2 YYNGEE. V was clipped by 0 bases and J by 3 bases, with 4 bases between them. CDR3 coding DNA: TGTGCCAGCAGCGTAGGATTCTACAATGAGCAGTTCTTC. Its protein product is CASSVGFYNEQFF. The entire variable domain, with the rest obtained from reference TRBV9 and TRBJ2-1, is as follows: DSGVTQTPKHLITATGQRVTLRCSPRSGDLSVYWYQQSLDQGLQFLIQYYNGEERAKGNILERFSAQQFPDLHSELNLSSLELGDSALYFCASSVGFYNEQFFGPGTRLTVL.

The chain combines TRBV10-3 with TRBJ2-7; tentative D call: TRBD1 (5 bases). Trimming removed 4 bases from V and 0 bases from J, with 16 bases in between. CDR3 length equals 16 residues. Germline V gene lookup returns CDR1 ENHRY and CDR2 SYGVKD. The CDR3 loop is CAISATDRRLSYEQYF. CDR3 coding DNA: TGTGCCATCAGTGCCACAGACAGAAGACTCTCCTACGAGCAGTACTTC.

The chain carries TRBV6-5 and TRBJ1-1; D is unresolved. Per germline, CDR1 MNHEY and CDR2 SVGAGI. Trimming took off 8 bases at V and 0 bases at J, with 10 bases between the two ends. The CDR3 contains 13 residues. The CDR3 protein is CASSQGMNTEAFF. The CDR3 DNA sequence: TGTGCCAGCTCGCAAGGGATGAACACTGAAGCTTTCTTT.

The chain combines TRBV19 with TRBJ2-7, with TRBD1 matching 8 bases. This CDR3 has 14 amino acids. Looked up from germline, CDR1 is LNHDA and CDR2 is SQIVND (reference sequence). Losses at the gene ends were 3 bases for V and 4 bases for J; bases not matched to a gene: 5. The CDR3 sequence is CASSIYRGSYEQYF. CDR3 DNA sequence: TGTGCCAGTAGTATCTACAGGGGGTCGTACGAGCAGTACTTC.

This sequence joins TRBV7-3 and TRBJ1-1; unclear D gene. From germline, CDR1 is SGHTA and CDR2 FQGTGA. Trimming cost V 0 bases and J 1 base, with 9 bases left between them. The CDR3 loop spans 15 amino acids. CDR3 sequence (DNA): TGTGCCAGCAGCTTAACGCCAGAGAAGAACACTGAAGCTTTCTTT. It codes for CASSLTPEKNTEAFF.

This clone has only a few counts. This chain connects TRBV25-1 to TRBJ1-2, with D possibly TRBD1 on 5 matching bases. CDR3 length equals 15 residues. V dropped 3 bases and J dropped 0 bases, with 11 bases sitting between them. Germline CDR1 and CDR2: MGHDK and SYGVNS. DNA for the CDR3: TGTGCCAGCAGTGAGGAGGGACCCGCTAACTATGGCTACACCTTC. This codes for CASSEEGPANYGYTF.

J is TRBJ1-6 and V is TRBV6-6, with D maybe TRBD1 (5 bases). Trimming left V 7 bases short and J 7 bases short, with 17 bases between. Germline V gives CDR1 MNHNY, CDR2 SVGAGI (reference sequence). The CDR3 length is 15 residues. CDR3 amino acids: CASKRETAQNSPLHF. The CDR3 DNA follows: TGTGCCAGCAAGAGGGAGACAGCTCAGAATTCACCCCTCCACTTT.

The chain recombines TRBV7-2 with TRBJ2-7; D remains unclear. V was shortened by 3 bases and J by 2 bases, with 11 bases between the two germline ends. Germline lookup yields CDR1 SGHTA and CDR2 FQGNSA. The CDR3 is made up of 14 amino acids. In DNA, the CDR3 is TGTGCCAGCAGCTTTTTCAGAGGTCCCTACGAGCAGTACTTC. Translated: CASSFFRGPYEQYF.

This clone has at least ten counts. The chain uses TRBV7-9 and TRBJ2-5; no clear D gene. CDR1 and CDR2 from the germline V gene are SEHNR and FQNEAQ (reference sequence). This CDR3 region has 15 residues. The ends were cut back, 1 base at V and 6 bases at J, with 15 bases in the middle. In DNA, the CDR3 is TGTGCCAGCAGCTTAGGGACCGCCTCCGGCAAGACCCAGTACTTC. It specifies CASSLGTASGKTQYF.